Given below is one T cell receptor (beta chain) in context. Its antigen is currently unknown. The assay was immunoSEQ multiplex PCR, and TCRdb's table has in-frame clones only and misses some. The sample carries about 83,000 clones, under 95% recorded once. This specimen comes from a study of human versus mouse CDR3 diversity and MHC coevolution. Across the study: Valid reads per sample ranged from roughly 5.5 x 10^6 to 1.6 x 10^7.

Germline V CDR1 and CDR2: MNHNS, SASEGT. V was clipped by 5 bases and J by 2 bases, with 9 bases between them. CDR3 length: 13 residues. Notes on the study in general: Among all groups, most of the three human donors showed least clonal inequality. Human CDR3s averaged more deletions and insertions than mouse CDR3s. By iCHAO1, human TCR beta clonotypes numbered 1.5 million to 2 million, the most.

Sequenced input: naive CD4+ T cells from blood. The subset was: CD45RO-negative CD62L-positive naive CD4 T cells. This chain uses TRBV6-1 with TRBJ1-2, with D possibly being TRBD1 (5 bases). This TCR came from a person aged 25-75 years in good health. CDR3: CASSRTKNYGYTF. Here the CDR3 DNA reads TGTGCCAGCAGTAGGACAAAGAACTATGGCTACACCTTC.